These T cell receptor beta chains were read from a single sample in a study of CD8+ T cells in alopecia areata. The data were produced by immunoSEQ multiplex PCR, yet TCRdb's version contains in-frame clones alone and is incomplete. The table shows roughly 110,000 clones, with roughly 89% occurring only once. The sample in question was CD8+ T cells sorted from blood, obtained at week 24, from a patient treated with tofacitinib. The receptors were sampled from a human donor with alopecia areata. CDR3s include the opening cysteine and the closing phenylalanine or tryptophan. D genes are given only for firm matches. Not all rows give a size; the values are once, few, many and, for expanded clones, a class.

TRBD2,TRBV5-6,.,TRBJ2-5,TGTGCCAGCAGCCAAGGAATAGGACTAGCGCACCAAGAGACCCAGTACTTC,CASSQGIGLAHQETQYF
.,TRBV4-3,.,TRBJ2-5,TGCGCCAGCAGCCAAGATCGGGCAGGGCCATGGGAGACCCAGTACTTC,CASSQDRAGPWETQYF
.,TRBV5-6,.,TRBJ1-2,TGTGCCAGCAGCTTGGATTCGGGAGGCTACACCTTC,CASSLDSGGYTF
.,TRBV7-9,.,TRBJ2-1,TGTGCCAGCAGCCCACCGCGGGGGCTCTCCTACAATGAGCAGTTCTTC,CASSPPRGLSYNEQFF
TRBD1,TRBV27,few,TRBJ2-5,TGTGCCAGCAGCGGGACAGGGTTTAAGGAGACCCAGTACTTC,CASSGTGFKETQYF
.,TRBV7-9,.,TRBJ2-1,TGTGCCAGCAGCTTCCTGGGTAATGAGCAGTTCTTC,CASSFLGNEQFF
.,TRBV7-2,.,TRBJ2-7,TGTGCCAGCAGCTTAGGTCGGGACAAGCAGTACTTC,CASSLGRDKQYF
.,TRBV7-9,.,TRBJ2-7,TGTGCCAGCAGCAAAAGCTACGAGCAGTACTTC,CASSKSYEQYF
TRBD2,TRBV4-3,.,TRBJ2-1,TGCGCCAGCTCAAAAGCGGGGGGCCTCAATGAGCAGTTCTTC,CASSKAGGLNEQFF
.,TRBV7-6,.,TRBJ2-1,TGTGCCAGCAGCTTAGTGCGTGGATCCTACAATGAGCAGTTCTTC,CASSLVRGSYNEQFF
.,TRBV27,.,TRBJ2-5,TGTGCCAGCAGTTCGGACCAGAAAGAGACCCAGTACTTC,CASSSDQKETQYF
.,TRBV29-1,.,TRBJ2-5,TGCAGCGTTGCTACAGGGGGGGGAGAGACCCAGTACTTC,CSVATGGGETQYF
.,TRBV9,.,TRBJ1-1,TGTGCCAGCAGCGTTAGCGGGAACACTGAAGCTTTCTTT,CASSVSGNTEAFF
TRBD1,TRBV14,once,TRBJ1-6,TGTGCCAGCAGCCAAGATTGGTTGTTAGGGGGCCTTGCTAATTCACCCCTCCACTTT,CASSQDWLLGGLANSPLHF
TRBD2,TRBV4-1,.,TRBJ2-5,TGCGCCAGCAGCCAAGATCAGGATGGCGGGGGGGAAGAGACCCAGTACTTC,CASSQDQDGGGEETQYF
TRBD1,TRBV4-2,.,TRBJ2-7,TGTGCCAGCTGCCAAGAGGGACAGGGAGCTACCTACGAGCAGTACTTC,CASCQEGQGATYEQYF
TRBD1,TRBV4-3,.,TRBJ2-5,TGCGCCAGCAGCGACCGGACAGGGGAAGAGACCCAGTACTTC,CASSDRTGEETQYF
.,TRBV10-2,.,TRBJ2-2,TGCGCCAGCACCGGAGTGGCCGGGGAGCTGTTTTTT,CASTGVAGELFF
TRBD1,TRBV2,.,TRBJ1-6,TGTGCCAGCACCGGACAGGGGGCTAATTCACCCCTCCACTTT,CASTGQGANSPLHF
.,TRBV18,.,TRBJ2-7,TGTGCCAGCTCACGCAACAGGGAAGGGATCTACGAGCAGTACTTC,CASSRNREGIYEQYF
TRBD1,TRBV4-1,.,TRBJ2-7,TGCGCCAGCAGCCAAGATGGGACAGTCTACGAGCAGTACTTC,CASSQDGTVYEQYF
.,TRBV7-9,.,TRBJ2-4,TGTGCCAGCAGCTTAGGGAGGAAAAACATTCAGTACTTC,CASSLGRKNIQYF
TRBD1,TRBV9,.,TRBJ2-5,TGTGCCAGCAGCGGGACAGGGGGTAGCCCAGAGACCCAGTACTTC,CASSGTGGSPETQYF
.,TRBV30,once,TRBJ2-3,TGTGCCTGGAGTGTAAAGTATTTT,CAWSVKYF
.,TRBV4-1,.,TRBJ1-2,TGCGCCAGCAGCCAAGATATAAGGCCAATATCTAAGACAGGTCGGGCTCACTATGGCTACACCTTC,CASSQDIRPISKTGRAHYGYTF
TRBD2,TRBV7-2,.,TRBJ2-1,TGTGCCAGCAGCCAAACTAGCGGGGGGGCCGCCTACAATGAGCAGTTCTTC,CASSQTSGGAAYNEQFF
.,TRBV19,.,TRBJ2-2,TGTGCCAGTAGTATTCGGGGCGATGGCACCGGGGAGCTGTTTTTT,CASSIRGDGTGELFF
TRBD1,TRBV5-1,.,TRBJ2-3,TGCGCCAGCAGCTCACCCCGGGACAGGATGGGCTCGGATACGCAGTATTTT,CASSSPRDRMGSDTQYF
.,TRBV4-1,.,TRBJ1-1,TGCGCCAGCAGCCACCTCCAAGGAGGGAACACTGAAGCTTTCTTT,CASSHLQGGNTEAFF
.,TRBV13,.,TRBJ2-7,TGTGCCAGCAGCTTTTCTAGCTCATACGAGCAGTACTTC,CASSFSSSYEQYF
.,TRBV5-4,.,TRBJ2-1,TGTGCCAGCAGCTTGGAGGACAATGAGCAGTTCTTC,CASSLEDNEQFF
.,TRBV7-9,.,TRBJ2-3,TGTGCCAGCAGCCGACCCGCCCTACCAGATACGCAGTATTTT,CASSRPALPDTQYF
TRBD1,TRBV7-6,few,TRBJ2-7,TGTGCCAGCAGCTTGGGCCGGACAGGGGGGGACTACGAGCAGTACTTC,CASSLGRTGGDYEQYF
TRBD1,TRBV11-2,.,TRBJ2-6,TGTGCCAGCGGGCAGGGGGACTCTGGGGCCAACGTCCTGACTTTC,CASGQGDSGANVLTF
.,TRBV7-2,.,TRBJ2-1,TGTGCCAGCAGCTTAACCATTGCTAGTGGCCTCTATGAGCAGTTCTTC,CASSLTIASGLYEQFF
.,TRBV28,large,TRBJ2-1,TGTGCCACCTCCTCCGGGGGCCTCTCCAATGAGCAGTTCTTC,CATSSGGLSNEQFF
TRBD1,TRBV2,.,TRBJ2-7,TGTGCCAGCAGTGGAATCTTAGGACAGGGTGATAACTACGAGCAGTACTTC,CASSGILGQGDNYEQYF
TRBD2,TRBV4-3,few,TRBJ2-2,TGCGCCAGCAGCCAAGAATCGACTAGCGGGCCCGGGGAGCTGTTTTTT,CASSQESTSGPGELFF
TRBD2,TRBV7-2,.,TRBJ2-3,TGTGCCAGCAGCTCCGCGGGGGGACCAGATACGCAGTATTTT,CASSSAGGPDTQYF
TRBD1,TRBV19,.,TRBJ2-2,TGTGCCAGTCGAAGGGACAGGACCTGGGGGGAGCTGTTTTTT,CASRRDRTWGELFF
.,TRBV2,.,TRBJ2-1,TGTGCCAGCAGCCGGGACGGGAGCTCCTACAATGAGCAGTTCTTC,CASSRDGSSYNEQFF
.,TRBV5-1,.,TRBJ2-7,TGCGCCAGCAGCTTGATGTCAGCCTACGAGCAGTACTTC,CASSLMSAYEQYF
TRBD1,TRBV6-5,.,TRBJ2-1,TGTGCCAGCAGTTGGGGGACAGGGGTAAATGAGCAGTTCTTC,CASSWGTGVNEQFF
.,TRBV4-1,once,TRBJ2-3,TGCGCCAGCAGCCCATCCGGGGCGGGACGCACAGATACGCAGTATTTT,CASSPSGAGRTDTQYF
.,TRBV29-1,.,TRBJ2-7,TGCAGCGTTGAAGTGACAGGCTCCTACGAGCAGTACTTC,CSVEVTGSYEQYF
TRBD2,TRBV27,.,TRBJ2-1,TGTGCCAGCAGTTTATATGGGGGAGGGTTGGGGAACAATGAGCAGTTCTTC,CASSLYGGGLGNNEQFF
.,TRBV29-1,.,TRBJ1-1,TGCAGCGTTGAAACCAGGGACACTGAAGCTTTCTTT,CSVETRDTEAFF
TRBD2,TRBV5-6,.,TRBJ2-1,TGTGCCAGCAGCTTGGGACTAGCGGGGGAGCAGTTCTTC,CASSLGLAGEQFF
TRBD2,TRBV7-9,once,TRBJ2-3,TGTGCCAGCAGCTTAGTGGGACTAGCGGGGGTCACAGATACGCAGTATTTT,CASSLVGLAGVTDTQYF
.,TRBV19,once,TRBJ2-7,TGTGCCAGTAGTTCGGGCAGGGTCGTCGAGCAGTACTTC,CASSSGRVVEQYF
TRBD1,TRBV15,.,TRBJ2-2,TGTGCCACCGCTCCGACAGGGATCCCCGGGGAGCTGTTTTTT,CATAPTGIPGELFF
.,TRBV15,.,TRBJ1-1,TGTGCCACCCAACTACAGGGTTTGAACACTGAAGCTTTCTTT,CATQLQGLNTEAFF
.,TRBV6-1,.,TRBJ2-1,TGTGCCAGCAGTGACCCGGGCAATGAGCAGTTCTTC,CASSDPGNEQFF
.,TRBV13,.,TRBJ2-3,TGTGCCAGCAGCTTAGTTTCCGGGTCCACAGATACGCAGTATTTT,CASSLVSGSTDTQYF
.,TRBV11-3,.,TRBJ1-4,TGTGCCAGCAGCTTCGGTCCGGGGGAAAAACTGTTTTTT,CASSFGPGEKLFF
TRBD1,TRBV12-5,.,TRBJ2-7,TGTGCTAGAAAAGGGACAGGGGAGTCATACGAGCAGTACTTC,CARKGTGESYEQYF
TRBD2,TRBV7-2,.,TRBJ2-3,TGTGCCAGCAGCCCCCGGACCCTAGCGGGGGCACCCACAGATACGCAGTATTTT,CASSPRTLAGAPTDTQYF
TRBD1,TRBV7-7,.,TRBJ2-6,TGTGCTAGCAGCTTTGGAACGGAAAGGCAACAGGGGGCTGGGGCCAACGTCCTGACTTTC,CASSFGTERQQGAGANVLTF